This record covers a single TCR beta chain. Its antigen is not known. This sample is part of a study of CD8 T cells in ankylosing spondylitis. The study, taken as a whole, reports: Several highly homologous variants formed a TCR beta motif that appeared characteristic of ankylosing spondylitis blood.

TCRdb reprocessed the 5' RACE reads via MiXCR and lists one record per CDR3 protein. Here the sample spans about 800,000 distinct CDR3 sequences, approximately 10% being singletons. CDR3 length: 14 amino acids. Germline CDR1 is MNHEY and CDR2 is SVGEGT. V lost 5 bases, J lost 4 bases, and 12 bases lay in between. The sequence came from a male donor with ankylosing spondylitis. Sequencing was performed on blood, either unsorted or a sorted T cell fraction (not recorded which). The rearrangement links TRBV6-2 or TRBV6-3 to TRBJ2-1, with D unresolved. The CDR3 is CASSKRLPYNEQFF. In DNA form, the CDR3 reads TGTGCCAGCAGTAAAAGGCTCCCATACAATGAGCAGTTCTTC.